These 14 T cell receptor beta chains share one sample of origin, sequenced in a study of cytomegalovirus exposure and HLA in healthy donors. PCR employed 60 Vbeta and 13 Jbeta primers. Generated by immunoSEQ multiplex PCR, the TCRdb table keeps only in-frame clones and is missing some. The data contain about 140,000 clones, around 81% of them singletons. Sequenced material: PBMCs. These receptors were taken from a man aged 50 to 59 in good health and CMV-seronegative.

The chain combines TRBV19 with TRBJ2-5; TRBD1 matches at 7 bases. The V gene end was trimmed by 5 bases and the J gene end by 4 bases; junction bases not matched to a gene: 4. The V gene's germline CDR1 is LNHDA and CDR2 SQIVND (reference sequence). The CDR3 consists of 13 residues. CDR3 protein: CASSGAGGETQYF. DNA for the CDR3: TGTGCCAGTAGTGGGGCAGGGGGAGAGACCCAGTACTTC.

This clone was recorded only once. The chain carries TRBV27 and TRBJ2-7, with 9 positions matching TRBD2. This CDR3 has 16 amino acids. V shed 0 bases, J shed 3 bases, and the junction held 6 bases outside the gene matches. Germline CDR1 is MNHEY and CDR2 is SMNVEV (reference sequence). The CDR3 spells CASSLSMTSGNYEQYF. CDR3 sequence (DNA): TGTGCCAGCAGTTTATCGATGACTAGCGGAAACTACGAGCAGTACTTC.

V is TRBV18 and J is TRBJ1-1; D unresolved. Per germline, CDR1 KGHSH and CDR2 LQKENI. The ends were cut back, 5 bases at V and 2 bases at J, with 9 bases in the middle. CDR3 length equals 13 residues. In DNA, the CDR3 is TGTGCCAGCTCAAGAGCTCGTAACACTGAAGCTTTCTTT. Protein product: CASSRARNTEAFF.

The chain is built from TRBV9 and TRBJ2-7; 11 positions agree with TRBD1. In germline, CDR1 is SGDLS, CDR2 YYNGEE. With V trimmed by 8 bases and J by 4 bases, 11 bases remained unmatched. This CDR3 has 15 amino acids. DNA for the CDR3: TGTGCCAGTAGCTTCGCAGGACAGGGGGCTTACGAGCAGTACTTC. It codes for CASSFAGQGAYEQYF.

The chain carries TRBV2 and TRBJ2-1; TRBD1 matches at 10 bases. V was pared by 6 bases and J by 7 bases, with 9 bases of the junction left unmatched. This CDR3 region has 15 residues. CDR1 and CDR2 (germline): SNHLY, FYNNEI. CDR3 residues: CASRSGTGAANEQFF. DNA of the CDR3: TGTGCCAGCAGAAGCGGGACAGGGGCAGCAAATGAGCAGTTCTTC.

This clone was counted a few times. The CDR3 here is CASTRGRSLHGELFF. CDR3 nucleotides: TGTGCCAGCACCCGGGGTAGGTCGCTCCACGGGGAGCTGTTTTTT. The chain combines TRBV6-5 with TRBJ2-2, with D tentatively TRBD2 (5 bases). Trimming removed 7 bases from V and 7 bases from J, with 19 bases in between. This CDR3 has 15 amino acids. Germline values: CDR1 MNHEY, CDR2 SVGAGI.

The V and J genes are TRBV6-5 and TRBJ2-3; D may be TRBD2 (7 bases). The CDR3 runs to 14 residues. Per the germline V gene, CDR1 is MNHEY and CDR2 is SVGAGI. The V and J ends lost 6 bases and 4 bases respectively, with 14 bases between them. CDR3 sequence reads: CASSYPGGSDTQYF. CDR3 in DNA: TGTGCCAGCAGCTACCCGGGGGGCTCAGATACGCAGTATTTT.

V and J are TRBV6-1 and TRBJ2-4; 8 nucleotides line up with TRBD1. Trimming removed 6 bases from V and 0 bases from J; junction bases left unmatched: 4. Looked up from germline, CDR1 is MNHNS and CDR2 is SASEGT. The CDR3 is made up of 15 amino acids. The CDR3 DNA sequence: TGTGCCAGCAGGAGGGACAGGATAGCCAAAAACATTCAGTACTTC. This gives the protein CASRRDRIAKNIQYF.

CDR3: CAWSVPTRVSYEQYF. CDR3 DNA: TGTGCCTGGAGTGTACCGACGAGGGTCTCCTACGAGCAGTACTTC. The V call is TRBV30, the J call TRBJ2-7; tentatively, D is TRBD2 (5 bases). Germline V lookup: CDR1 GTSNPN, CDR2 SVGIG (reference sequence). V lost 0 bases, J lost 0 bases, and 12 bases lay in between. CDR3 length: 15 residues.

This sequence joins TRBV30 and TRBJ2-1; maybe TRBD2 (5 bases). The CDR3 runs 13 residues. V gave up 0 bases and J gave up 10 bases, with 13 bases separating them. Germline CDR1 reads GTSNPN; CDR2 reads SVGIG (reference sequence). CDR3 bases: TGTGCCTGGAGTGTAGTTAGCGTTGGGGAGCAGTTCTTC. This sequence encodes CAWSVVSVGEQFF.

The rearrangement joins TRBV30 to TRBJ2-7, with TRBD1 as a possible D gene (6 bases). Germline-derived CDR1 and CDR2 are GTSNPN and SVGIG (reference sequence). The CDR3 contains 12 residues. V was pared by 2 bases and J by 4 bases, with 9 bases between. Here the CDR3 DNA reads TGTGCCTGGAGTTTTACAGGGTACGAGCAGTACTTC. This translates into CAWSFTGYEQYF.

The V and J genes are TRBV2 and TRBJ2-3; 9 nucleotides align to TRBD1. This CDR3 contains 15 residues. V was pared by 10 bases and J by 2 bases, with 10 bases of the junction left unmatched. Germline CDR1 SNHLY, CDR2 FYNNEI. The CDR3 nucleotides read TGTGCCACTACCCCGGGACAGGGATTCACAGATACGCAGTATTTT. This codes for CATTPGQGFTDTQYF.

The chain links TRBV2 to TRBJ1-2, with D perhaps matching TRBD1 (5 bases). This CDR3 spans 13 amino acids. Trimming removed 3 bases from V and 2 bases from J, with 7 bases in between. The germline CDR1 and CDR2 sequences are SNHLY and FYNNEI. CDR3 loop: CASSDRQNYGYTF. The CDR3 region has the DNA TGTGCCAGCAGTGACCGACAGAACTATGGCTACACCTTC.

The rearrangement links TRBV9 to TRBJ2-3, with D unclear. V was cut by 0 bases and J by 3 bases, with 11 bases left in between. This CDR3 contains 15 residues. The germline CDR1 and CDR2 sequences are SGDLS and YYNGEE. CDR3: CASSVGISSTDTQYF. The CDR3 DNA is TGTGCCAGCAGCGTAGGTATTAGCAGTACAGATACGCAGTATTTT. The full variable domain, its missing parts supplied by reference TRBV9 and TRBJ2-3, is DSGVTQTPKHLITATGQRVTLRCSPRSGDLSVYWYQQSLDQGLQFLIQYYNGEERAKGNILERFSAQQFPDLHSELNLSSLELGDSALYFCASSVGISSTDTQYFGPGTRLTVL.